A selection of T cell receptor beta chains follows, all from one sample in a study of metastatic and nonmetastatic thyroid tumors. TCRdb re-analyzed the PCR reads through MiXCR. In the table there are about 27,000 clones, 13% of which are singletons. The material sequenced was blood. All receptors come from a female donor with papillary thyroid cancer or a benign thyroid nodule (not recorded which). Some clones in this sample may be carry-over from other donors' samples. Both conserved end residues are part of each CDR3. Fields, in order: CDR3 DNA, CDR3 protein, D gene, J gene, V gene, clone size. The D gene is left open where the match is weak. Expanded clones are given a class, and other clones once, few, many or no size at all.

CDR3 DNA: TGCGCCAGCAGCCAAGACAGGTTTCGTCAGCCCCAGCATTTT
CDR3 protein: CASSQDRFRQPQHF
D gene: NA
J gene: TRBJ1-5
V gene: TRBV4-3
clone size: medium-sized

CDR3 DNA: TGTGCCAGCAGTTATCAGAAACAGGGGAACAATCAGCCCCAGCATTTT
CDR3 protein: CASSYQKQGNNQPQHF
D gene: TRBD1
J gene: TRBJ1-5
V gene: TRBV6-7
clone size: many

CDR3 DNA: TGTGCCAGCACCAAGAGGGGGAAGATGAACACTGAAGCTTTCTTT
CDR3 protein: CASTKRGKMNTEAFF
D gene: NA
J gene: TRBJ1-1
V gene: TRBV6-1
clone size: many

CDR3 DNA: TGTGCCAGCAGGGTGAGGGGTCTTCTTAGCACAGATACGCAGTATTTT
CDR3 protein: CASRVRGLLSTDTQYF
D gene: NA
J gene: TRBJ2-3
V gene: TRBV2
clone size: once

CDR3 DNA: TGCAGTGCTAGTATAGGAAAAACCGCGGAGCGGTTTTTT
CDR3 protein: CSASIGKTAERFF
D gene: NA
J gene: TRBJ2-2
V gene: TRBV20-1
clone size: NA

CDR3 DNA: TGTGCCAGCAGCTTCCTTCTAGCGGGAGGGAACGAGCAGTACTTC
CDR3 protein: CASSFLLAGGNEQYF
D gene: TRBD2
J gene: TRBJ2-7
V gene: TRBV7-2
clone size: medium-sized

CDR3 DNA: TGTGCCAGTAGTGGTTCTAGCGGGGGAACTTACTACGAGCAGTACTTC
CDR3 protein: CASSGSSGGTYYEQYF
D gene: TRBD2
J gene: TRBJ2-7
V gene: TRBV19
clone size: many

CDR3 DNA: TGTGCCAGCATCCTGAGGGACAGGACCACCTACGAGCATTACTTC
CDR3 protein: CASILRDRTTYEHYF
D gene: TRBD1
J gene: TRBJ2-7
V gene: TRBV19
clone size: few

CDR3 DNA: TGCGCCAGCAGCTTGGAATCGGGGACAGGGAGAGGCTACGAGCAGTACTTC
CDR3 protein: CASSLESGTGRGYEQYF
D gene: TRBD1
J gene: TRBJ2-7
V gene: TRBV5-1
clone size: medium-sized

CDR3 DNA: TGCAGTGCTAGAGATGCTGCGAGGGCCTCCACCGGGGAGCTGTTTTTT
CDR3 protein: CSARDAARASTGELFF
D gene: NA
J gene: TRBJ2-2
V gene: TRBV20-1
clone size: medium-sized

CDR3 DNA: TGTGCCAGCAGTGAAGGACAGAGTTACGGCTACACCTTC
CDR3 protein: CASSEGQSYGYTF
D gene: NA
J gene: TRBJ1-2
V gene: TRBV6-1
clone size: many

CDR3 DNA: TGTGCCAGCAGTGACGGGGGACAGGGGGCAGATACGCAGTATTTT
CDR3 protein: CASSDGGQGADTQYF
D gene: TRBD1
J gene: TRBJ2-3
V gene: TRBV6-4
clone size: many

CDR3 DNA: TGTGCCAGTAGTATAGGGGGGGCCCAGGGGAATCAGCCCCAGCATTTT
CDR3 protein: CASSIGGAQGNQPQHF
D gene: NA
J gene: TRBJ1-5
V gene: TRBV19
clone size: many

CDR3 DNA: TGTGCCTCCCGGGACAGGGGGCGCGGCGGGGAGCTGTTTTTT
CDR3 protein: CASRDRGRGGELFF
D gene: TRBD1
J gene: TRBJ2-2
V gene: TRBV2
clone size: many

CDR3 DNA: TGCAGCGTTGAGGACAGGGCTTATGGCTACACCTTC
CDR3 protein: CSVEDRAYGYTF
D gene: TRBD1
J gene: TRBJ1-2
V gene: TRBV29-1
clone size: many

CDR3 DNA: TGTGCCAGCCCAAAGGGTGAAAATAATGAAAAACTGTTTTTT
CDR3 protein: CASPKGENNEKLFF
D gene: NA
J gene: TRBJ1-4
V gene: TRBV18
clone size: NA

CDR3 DNA: TGTGCCACCGGGACTAGCGGGAGCTCTGGGGCCAACGTCCTGACTTTC
CDR3 protein: CATGTSGSSGANVLTF
D gene: TRBD2
J gene: TRBJ2-6
V gene: TRBV6-4
clone size: many

CDR3 DNA: TGTGCCAGCAGCGGCGGCAGCAATAATGAAAAACTGTTTTTT
CDR3 protein: CASSGGSNNEKLFF
D gene: NA
J gene: TRBJ1-4
V gene: TRBV9
clone size: many

CDR3 DNA: TGTGCCAGCAGCTTGGCCGGGAAAGCTTCCTATGGCTACACCTTC
CDR3 protein: CASSLAGKASYGYTF
D gene: NA
J gene: TRBJ1-2
V gene: TRBV5-4
clone size: NA

CDR3 DNA: TGTGCCAGCAGTTGGGTGGCTGGAATCCGCCCCTACGAGCAGTACTTC
CDR3 protein: CASSWVAGIRPYEQYF
D gene: NA
J gene: TRBJ2-7
V gene: TRBV27
clone size: few

CDR3 DNA: TGTGCCAGCAGTTACGCGTCGACAGGGGACTATGGCTACACCTTC
CDR3 protein: CASSYASTGDYGYTF
D gene: TRBD1
J gene: TRBJ1-2
V gene: TRBV6-5
clone size: many

CDR3 DNA: TGTGCCACGTCAAGGGGGAACGAGCAGTACTTC
CDR3 protein: CATSRGNEQYF
D gene: NA
J gene: TRBJ2-7
V gene: TRBV18
clone size: many

CDR3 DNA: TGTGCCAGCAGCCAAGGGACTAGCGGGCCCTACGAGCAGTACTTC
CDR3 protein: CASSQGTSGPYEQYF
D gene: TRBD2
J gene: TRBJ2-7
V gene: TRBV4-2
clone size: many

CDR3 DNA: TGCAGTGCTCCCTGGGGCACTGAAGCTTTCTTT
CDR3 protein: CSAPWGTEAFF
D gene: NA
J gene: TRBJ1-1
V gene: TRBV20-1
clone size: many

CDR3 DNA: TGTGCCAGCAGCCATCAAGACACATACACAGATACGCAGTATTTT
CDR3 protein: CASSHQDTYTDTQYF
D gene: NA
J gene: TRBJ2-3
V gene: TRBV5-4
clone size: many